A single TCR beta chain is shown here with its context. Its antigen remains unidentified. Three pembrolizumab responders had their TCRs sequenced. This CDR3 has 15 residues. Germline V CDR1 and CDR2: SGHRS, YFSETQ. V was pared by 5 bases and J by 0 bases, with 12 bases between. The data originate from a study of PD-1 blockade in mismatch repair-deficient tumors. As for the study in general: Patients had more than ten mismatch repair-deficient cancer types, all previously treated and progressing.

General observations from the study: After pembrolizumab, tumor-resident clones rose rapidly, then generally contracted before radiologic responses.

This table comes from immunoSEQ multiplex PCR, and its TCRdb copy is limited to in-frame clones, with some not included. The sample contains about 63,000 clones, about 91% of which appear only once. The TCR originated in an adult with mismatch repair-deficient cancer. The chain recombines TRBV5-1 with TRBJ2-1; tentatively, D is TRBD1 (5 bases). Sample: peripheral blood, taken 52 weeks after starting pembrolizumab. This chain's CDR3 is CASRRQLSSYNEQFF. The DNA for the CDR3 is TGCGCCAGCAGGAGACAGCTGAGCTCCTACAATGAGCAGTTCTTC.